The next 31 T cell receptor beta chains were all read from a single sample in a study of OX40 agonist ivuxolimab in advanced cancers. The data were produced by immunoSEQ multiplex PCR, yet TCRdb's version contains in-frame clones alone and is incomplete. The sample has over 65,000 clones, around 85% seen once. The material sequenced was CD4+ or CD8+ T cells sorted from blood, taken in a trial of the OX40 agonist ivuxolimab. The source of these receptors is an adult with an advanced solid tumor such as melanoma, head and neck, liver or kidney cancer.

This chain connects TRBV7-2 to TRBJ1-5, with D perhaps TRBD1 (6 bases). Trimming pared 3 bases from V and 7 bases from J, leaving 13 bases between. CDR3 length: 14 residues. Germline lookup yields CDR1 SGHTA and CDR2 FQGNSA. The CDR3 nucleotides are TGTGCCAGCAGCTTCCAGGGGCCGGGGCAGCCCCAGCATTTT. Its translation: CASSFQGPGQPQHF.

The CDR3 here is CASSLGWGGESYNSPLHF. Here the CDR3 DNA reads TGTGCCAGCAGCTTGGGGTGGGGTGGTGAATCCTATAATTCACCCCTCCACTTT. V and J are TRBV7-8 and TRBJ1-6; D gene uncertain. This CDR3 spans 18 amino acids. The germline V and J ends were trimmed by 3 bases and 1 base, with 16 bases remaining between them. Per germline, CDR1 SGHVS and CDR2 FQNEAQ.

This chain links TRBV2 with TRBJ2-2; unclear D gene. Germline V gene sequence: CDR1 SNHLY, CDR2 FYNNEI. This CDR3 is built from 12 residues. Trimming took 1 base from V and 7 from J, leaving 4 bases between them. The CDR3, as DNA: TGTGCCAGCAGTGAAGGGGGCGGGGAGCTGTTTTTT. This sequence encodes CASSEGGGELFF.

The chain links TRBV5-4 to TRBJ2-7, with TRBD2 matching over 8 bases. The CDR3 spans 16 residues. The germline V gene has CDR1 SGHNT and CDR2 YYREEE (reference sequence). Unmatched junction bases numbered 9, after V lost 0 bases and J lost 4 bases. As DNA, the CDR3 is TGTGCCAGCAGCTTGGGTCCTAGCGGGTCAGTTTACGAGCAGTACTTC. It encodes CASSLGPSGSVYEQYF.

This chain joins TRBV18 and TRBJ2-5, with 8 bases that match TRBD1. J was trimmed by 1 base and V by 3 bases; bases with no gene match: 1. In germline, CDR1 is KGHSH, CDR2 LQKENI. The CDR3 runs to 14 residues. CDR3 sequence: CASSPGQGQETQYF. The CDR3 DNA is TGTGCCAGCTCACCTGGACAGGGCCAAGAGACCCAGTACTTC. Based on the CDR3 plus reference TRBV18 and TRBJ2-5, the full variable domain is NAGVMQNPRHLVRRRGQEARLRCSPMKGHSHVYWYRQLPEEGLKFMVYLQKENIIDESGMPKERFSAEFPKEGPSILRIQQVVRGDSAAYFCASSPGQGQETQYFGPGTRLLVL.

This chain connects TRBV19 to TRBJ2-1, with D maybe TRBD2 (7 bases). Trimming cost V 1 base and J 7 bases, with 17 bases left between them. The CDR3 loop spans 16 amino acids. Germline assignment: CDR1 LNHDA and CDR2 SQIVND (reference sequence). CDR3 sequence reads: CASSIVTGGPENEQFF. For the CDR3, the DNA is TGTGCCAGTAGTATAGTCACGGGGGGCCCTGAGAATGAGCAGTTCTTC.

The CDR3 DNA reads as TGTGCCAGCAGCCCCCGGCGGGGGGTTCAGCCCCAGCATTTT. Translated, it gives CASSPRRGVQPQHF. This chain connects TRBV6-5 to TRBJ1-5; D perhaps matches TRBD1 (5 bases). The germline gives CDR1 MNHEY, CDR2 SVGAGI. The CDR3 is made up of 14 amino acids. V lost 6 bases and J lost 6, with 15 bases in between.

This clone has more than one count but fewer than ten. The gene calls are TRBV10-1 and TRBJ1-2; D not certain. The V end lost 5 bases, the J end lost 2 bases, and 9 bases lay between the germline ends. The germline V gene has CDR1 WNHNN and CDR2 SYGVQD (reference sequence). This CDR3 is 13 amino acids long. The CDR3 here is CASSFGSNYGYTF. As DNA, the CDR3 is TGCGCCAGCAGTTTCGGATCGAACTATGGCTACACCTTC.

This chain connects TRBV14 to TRBJ1-3, with 8 bases matching TRBD1. With V trimmed by 4 bases and J by 0 bases, 14 bases remained unmatched. Germline V CDR1 and CDR2: SGHDN, FVKESK. This CDR3 contains 19 residues. The CDR3 coding sequence is TGTGCCAGCAGCCCGCTCCCCGCCGGGACAGGAGACTCTGGAAACACCATATATTTT. It yields the protein CASSPLPAGTGDSGNTIYF.

The genes are TRBV5-1 and TRBJ1-2, with TRBD1 matching 10 bases. Germline CDR1 and CDR2: SGHRS and YFSETQ. The CDR3 consists of 14 residues. Trimming removed 4 bases from V and 10 bases from J; junction bases left unmatched: 10. The CDR3 is CASSPAGTGENYTF. DNA for the CDR3: TGCGCCAGCAGCCCGGCCGGGACAGGGGAGAACTACACCTTC.

The chain has TRBV14 and TRBJ1-5; possibly TRBD1 for D (5 bases). Germline CDR1 is SGHDN and CDR2 is FVKESK. The CDR3 contains 13 residues. Trimming left V 4 bases short and J 5 bases short, with 9 bases between. The CDR3 region is CASSLGVHQPQHF. CDR3 nucleotides: TGTGCCAGCAGCCTGGGGGTCCATCAGCCCCAGCATTTT. The whole variable domain, filled in from reference TRBV14 and TRBJ1-5, reads EAGVTQFPSHSVIEKGQTVTLRCDPISGHDNLYWYRRVMGKEIKFLLHFVKESKQDESGMPNNRFLAERTGGTYSTLKVQPAELEDSGVYFCASSLGVHQPQHFGDGTRLSIL.

The rearrangement uses TRBV2 and TRBJ2-7; 9 bases align to TRBD1. Germline V gene lookup returns CDR1 SNHLY and CDR2 FYNNEI. Trimming cost V 7 bases and J 3 bases; bases outside gene matches: 1. The CDR3 sequence is 12 residues long. CDR3 sequence reads: CASKTGGYEQYF. The DNA for the CDR3 is TGTGCCAGCAAGACAGGGGGCTACGAGCAGTACTTC.

The chain uses TRBV4-1 and TRBJ2-1; D is perhaps TRBD2 (5 bases). The CDR3 is 16 residues long. Trimming took off 1 base at V and 6 bases at J, with 16 bases between the two ends. CDR1 and CDR2 (germline): MGHRA, YSYEKL. The CDR3 loop reads CASSQVSLARGNEQFF. DNA of the CDR3: TGCGCCAGCAGCCAAGTAAGTCTGGCTCGGGGCAATGAGCAGTTCTTC.

Only a few counts were recorded for this clone. The CDR3 DNA reads as TGTGCCAGCGCCCCAGGGAGGGACTATGGCTACACCTTC. Residues: CASAPGRDYGYTF. The rearrangement uses TRBV7-3 and TRBJ1-2; a weak D match, TRBD1 (5 bases). Germline lookup yields CDR1 SGHTA and CDR2 FQGTGA. Trimming took 8 bases from V and 3 from J, leaving 13 bases between them. This CDR3 contains 13 residues.

This rearrangement joins TRBV29-1 to TRBJ2-3, with D perhaps TRBD1 (6 bases). The CDR3 totals 14 residues. Trimming took off 5 bases at V and 6 bases at J, with 18 bases between the two ends. CDR1 and CDR2 (germline): SQVTM, ANQGSEA. DNA of the CDR3: TGCAGCGTTAAATCCAGGACAGTATCCGATACGCAGTATTTT. As protein: CSVKSRTVSDTQYF.

The chain combines TRBV7-9 with TRBJ1-6; D might be TRBD1 (5 bases). Germline V gene data show CDR1 as SEHNR and CDR2 as FQNEAQ (reference sequence). Trimming took 5 bases from V and 7 from J, leaving 18 bases between them. This CDR3 is 16 amino acids long. In DNA, the CDR3 is TGTGCCAGCAGCCCCTTGGGGCTGTTTGGGAATTCACCCCTCCACTTT. Translating gives CASSPLGLFGNSPLHF. The full variable domain, rest sourced from reference TRBV7-9 and TRBJ1-6, is DTGVSQNPRHKITKRGQNVTFRCDPISEHNRLYWYRQTLGQGPEFLTYFQNEAQLEKSRLLSDRFSAERPKGSFSTLEIQRTEQGDSAMYLCASSPLGLFGNSPLHFGNGTRLTVT.

This chain joins TRBV5-1 and TRBJ2-7, with TRBD1 identical over 9 bases. The CDR3 spans 15 residues. Germline CDR1 SGHRS, CDR2 YFSETQ. The ends lost 1 base at V and 3 bases at J; junction bases unmatched: 5. The CDR3 protein is CASSLQSGQGYEQYF. As DNA, the CDR3 is TGCGCCAGCAGCTTGCAATCGGGACAGGGCTACGAGCAGTACTTC.

V usage is TRBV11-2 and J usage is TRBJ2-1; no firm D call. V gave up 1 base and J gave up 5 bases, with 9 bases separating them. This CDR3 has 14 residues. CDR1 and CDR2 (germline): SGHAT, FQNNGV. The CDR3 reads CASSLGGRNNEQFF. In DNA, the CDR3 is TGTGCCAGCAGCTTAGGCGGACGCAACAATGAGCAGTTCTTC. The full variable domain, rest sourced from reference TRBV11-2 and TRBJ2-1, is EAGVAQSPRYKIIEKRQSVAFWCNPISGHATLYWYQQILGQGPKLLIQFQNNGVVDDSQLPKDRFSAERLKGVDSTLKIQPAKLEDSAVYLCASSLGGRNNEQFFGPGTRLTVL.

This CDR3 reads CASSVVGTNTGELFF. DNA for the CDR3: TGTGCCAGCAGCGTAGTTGGAACGAACACCGGGGAGCTGTTTTTT. V is TRBV9 and J is TRBJ2-2; D not resolved. Between the trimmed V and J ends, which lost 0 bases and 0 bases, there was a span of 6 bases. The CDR3 is 15 amino acids. CDR1 is SGDLS, CDR2 YYNGEE, per germline.

The rearrangement links TRBV7-8 to TRBJ2-1, with D possibly matching TRBD2 (6 bases). The CDR3 consists of 16 residues. Trimming stripped 4 bases from V and 5 bases from J, with 18 bases between. Germline values: CDR1 SGHVS, CDR2 FQNEAQ. CDR3 residues: CASSSSSEGSNNEQFF. The CDR3 region has the DNA TGTGCCAGCAGCTCAAGTTCGGAGGGGTCAAACAATGAGCAGTTCTTC.

This clone was observed a handful of times. This rearrangement joins TRBV1 to TRBJ2-1. TRBV1 is flagged as a pseudogene. The CDR3 extends over 12 amino acids. The CDR3 loop reads CTSSHQGIEQFF. DNA for the CDR3: TGCACCAGCAGCCATCAAGGGATTGAGCAGTTCTTC.

This clone was seen only a few times. The gene calls are TRBV11-2 and TRBJ2-7; weak D call: TRBD1 (6 bases). Trimming shortened V by 5 bases and J by 4 bases, and 15 bases separated the two germline ends. Germline lookup yields CDR1 SGHAT and CDR2 FQNNGV. The CDR3 length is 14 residues. The CDR3 sequence is CASSQTQGWYEQYF. CDR3 coding DNA: TGTGCCAGCAGCCAAACACAGGGATGGTACGAGCAGTACTTC.

The chain recombines TRBV11-3 with TRBJ2-1; TRBD2 agrees at 10 bases. The CDR3 has 16 residues. Germline V gene lookup returns CDR1 SGHNT and CDR2 YENEEA. The trim removed 1 base at V and 3 bases at J, leaving 3 bases unmatched. The chain's CDR3 is CASSLGASGGYNEQFF. CDR3 in DNA: TGTGCCAGCAGCTTAGGGGCTAGCGGGGGCTACAATGAGCAGTTCTTC.

Comment on this clone: The same CDR3 is also encoded by other DNA sequences in this sample. The V gene is TRBV5-1, the J gene TRBJ2-2; D call uncertain. CDR1 and CDR2 from the germline V gene are SGHRS and YFSETQ. This CDR3 comprises 15 residues. Trimming took off 0 bases at V and 4 bases at J, with 10 bases between the two ends. The CDR3 reads CASSLDGRRTGELFF. The CDR3 nucleotides are TGCGCCAGCAGCTTGGATGGCAGACGCACCGGGGAGCTGTTTTTT.

The V and J genes are TRBV5-4 and TRBJ1-4; 8 nucleotides match TRBD1. CDR3 length equals 15 residues. V gave up 4 bases and J gave up 8 bases; unmatched junction bases: 10. The germline CDR1 and CDR2 sequences are SGHNT and YYREEE (reference sequence). CDR3 DNA sequence: TGTGCCAGCAGCCTCTCAGGGGGCCGGGGAGAAAAACTGTTTTTT. It encodes CASSLSGGRGEKLFF.

This clone turned up a few times. This rearrangement joins TRBV9 to TRBJ2-5; 11 bases fit TRBD2. This CDR3 spans 16 amino acids. After removal of 4 bases from V and 5 bases from J, the junction contained 10 bases not matched to a gene. In germline, CDR1 is SGDLS, CDR2 YYNGEE. Written as DNA, the CDR3 is TGTGCCAGCAGCCCGGGCTTAGCGGGGGGGTATGAGACCCAGTACTTC. Its translation: CASSPGLAGGYETQYF.

V gene TRBV29-1 combines with J gene TRBJ1-2, with D hard to call. This CDR3 has 11 residues. V dropped 3 bases and J dropped 7 bases, with 9 bases sitting between them. Per the germline V gene, CDR1 is SQVTM and CDR2 is ANQGSEA. The CDR3 loop reads CSVEGILGYTF. CDR3 bases: TGCAGCGTTGAGGGGATCCTTGGCTACACCTTC.

The rearrangement uses TRBV28 and TRBJ1-1, with 8 bases fitting TRBD1. The length of the CDR3 is 13 residues. Germline loops: CDR1 MDHEN, CDR2 SYDVKM. With 8 bases clipped from V and 5 bases from J, the junction kept 7 bases outside the gene matches. The CDR3 nucleotides read TGTGCCAGCGGAACAGGGGGTCGTACTGAAGCTTTCTTT. Translation gives CASGTGGRTEAFF.

The genes are TRBV5-1 and TRBJ1-2; 8 positions match TRBD1. This CDR3 spans 14 amino acids. CDR1 is SGHRS, CDR2 YFSETQ, per germline. Unmatched junction bases numbered 6, after V lost 1 base and J lost 7 bases. In DNA, the CDR3 is TGCGCCAGCAGCTTGACAGGGGGAGACGTTGGCTACACCTTC. It is translated as CASSLTGGDVGYTF.

The rearrangement uses TRBV19 and TRBJ1-1; tentative D call: TRBD1 (6 bases). With 3 bases removed from V and 2 bases from J, the gap between germline ends came to 16 bases. There are 16 residues in the CDR3. Germline V gene lookup returns CDR1 LNHDA and CDR2 SQIVND (reference sequence). CDR3 protein: CASSIRPGHVNTEAFF. The CDR3 coding sequence is TGTGCCAGTAGTATCCGCCCGGGACACGTAAACACTGAAGCTTTCTTT.

Note on this clone: At one of its ends the junction is not consistent with the germline gene, which may arise from a read error. The chain links TRBV15 to TRBJ1-5, with unresolved D. Germline-derived CDR1 and CDR2 are LNHNV and YYDKDF (reference sequence). The CDR3 contains 16 residues. CDR3 DNA: TGTGCCACCAGCACCGAAGACGGGTATAGCAATCAGCTCCAGCATTTT. As protein: CATSTEDGYSNQLQHF.